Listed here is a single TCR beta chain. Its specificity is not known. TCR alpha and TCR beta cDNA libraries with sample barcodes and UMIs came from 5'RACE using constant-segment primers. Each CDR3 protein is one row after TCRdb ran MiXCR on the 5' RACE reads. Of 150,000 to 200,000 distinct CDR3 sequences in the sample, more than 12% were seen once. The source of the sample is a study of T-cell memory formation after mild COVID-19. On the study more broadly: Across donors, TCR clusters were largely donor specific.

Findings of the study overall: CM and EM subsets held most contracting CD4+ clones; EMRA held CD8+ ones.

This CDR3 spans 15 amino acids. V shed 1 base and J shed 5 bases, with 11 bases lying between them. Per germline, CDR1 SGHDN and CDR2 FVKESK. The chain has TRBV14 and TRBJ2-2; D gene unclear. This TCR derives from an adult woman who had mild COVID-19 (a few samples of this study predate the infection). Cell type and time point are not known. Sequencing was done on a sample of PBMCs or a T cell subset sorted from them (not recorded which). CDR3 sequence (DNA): TGTGCCAGCAGCCAAGTCCTCGCCGGAACCGGGGAGCTGTTTTTT. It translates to CASSQVLAGTGELFF.